These T cell receptor beta chains were read from a single sample in a study of T cells after yellow fever vaccination. TCRdb re-called the 5' RACE reads through MiXCR, storing one row per CDR3 protein. This sample has 400,000 to 450,000 distinct CDR3 sequences; around a sixth occur once, and the top ten carry 15% to 20%. The sequencing here drew on PBMCs, taken before the yellow fever booster vaccination. These receptors were collected from a man between 18 and 29 years old who received the YFV17D yellow fever vaccine. The CDR3 runs from the conserved cysteine through the conserved F or W.

CDR3 protein	V gene	J gene
CASSVDVNTEAFF	TRBV9	TRBJ1-1
CASTKLAGVRNEQFF	TRBV12-3/TRBV12-4	TRBJ2-1
CSAISGHISGNTIYF	TRBV20-1	TRBJ1-3
CASSYNGGYEQYF	TRBV5-1	TRBJ2-7
CASSPHGTGAQETQYF	TRBV7-9	TRBJ2-5
CASSLAGYHEQFF	TRBV27	TRBJ2-1
CASTKDGLMNTEAFF	TRBV5-1	TRBJ1-1
CASSRGTGDTGELFF	TRBV5-1	TRBJ2-2
CASSVPAGGHTGELFF	TRBV10-2	TRBJ2-2
CSARRGGDTGELFF	TRBV20-1	TRBJ2-2
CASSLNPPGADTQYF	TRBV7-2	TRBJ2-3
CASLGWGRPTEAFF	TRBV18	TRBJ1-1
CASSQEPAYDTQYF	TRBV4-1	TRBJ2-3
CASSHRFAGAANEQFF	TRBV6-5	TRBJ2-1
CASSQTSGQPGETQYF	TRBV4-1	TRBJ2-5
CASSFGRGNYGYTF	TRBV27	TRBJ1-2
CASRGTDPRGGTSATGELFF	TRBV2	TRBJ2-2
CATSRVTAQETQYF	TRBV15	TRBJ2-5
CSGRQGIEAFF	TRBV29-1	TRBJ1-1
CASSFGGYTGELFF	TRBV6-5	TRBJ2-2